This T cell receptor beta chain stems from a study of blood T cells in healthy people across ages. CDR1 is SEHNR and CDR2 is FQNEAQ in the germline V gene (reference sequence). The CDR3 is 15 residues long. Trimming cost V 5 bases and J 5 bases, with 15 bases left between them. Primed by a sample-barcoded 5' primer and a J-beta primer mix, a second PCR proceeded for 7 to 11 cycles. Each cDNA molecule was tagged by a template-switch adaptor that had 12 random nucleotides. One entry per CDR3 protein results from TCRdb running MiXCR on the 5' RACE reads. The sample contains approximately 2,000,000 distinct CDR3 sequences, 30% to 40% of which appear only once.

Input material: blood. This TCR derives from a human donor in good health. This sequence joins TRBV7-9 and TRBJ1-4; D remains unclear. For the CDR3, the DNA is TGTGCCAGCAGCGGACCGGGATATAAAAATGAAAAACTGTTTTTT. This translates into CASSGPGYKNEKLFF.